Reported below is one T cell receptor (beta chain). CDR1 is SGHAT and CDR2 is FQNNGV in the germline V gene. The CDR3 loop spans 16 amino acids. Unmatched junction bases numbered 12, after V lost 5 bases and J lost 8 bases. This entry belongs to a study of cytomegalovirus exposure and HLA in healthy donors. Each donor's status was that of a healthy bone marrow donor. The PCR made use of 60 Vbeta and 13 Jbeta primers. Assay: immunoSEQ multiplex PCR; the TCRdb copy retains only in-frame clones and omits some. In the table there are 150,000 or so clones, 65% to 85% of which are singletons. The sequenced sample consisted of PBMCs. The V and J genes are TRBV11-2 and TRBJ1-6; 7 positions agree with TRBD1. The sequence derives from a man aged 25 to 45 in good health and CMV-seronegative. This CDR3 is CASSPALGQTYSPLHF. CDR3 bases: TGTGCCAGCAGCCCCGCTCTGGGACAGACTTATTCACCCCTCCACTTT.